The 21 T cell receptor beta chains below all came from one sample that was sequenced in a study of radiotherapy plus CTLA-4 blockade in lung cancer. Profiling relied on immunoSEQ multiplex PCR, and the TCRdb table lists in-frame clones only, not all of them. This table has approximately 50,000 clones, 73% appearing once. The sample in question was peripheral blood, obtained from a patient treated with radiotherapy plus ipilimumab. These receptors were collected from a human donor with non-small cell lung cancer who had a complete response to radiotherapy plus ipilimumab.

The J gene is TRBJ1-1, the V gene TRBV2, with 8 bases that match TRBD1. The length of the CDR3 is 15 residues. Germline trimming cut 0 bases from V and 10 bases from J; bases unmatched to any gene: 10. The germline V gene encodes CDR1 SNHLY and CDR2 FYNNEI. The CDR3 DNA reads TGTGCCAGCAGTGAAGCGGCCTATACCACAGGGGGAGCTTTCTTT. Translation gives CASSEAAYTTGGAFF.

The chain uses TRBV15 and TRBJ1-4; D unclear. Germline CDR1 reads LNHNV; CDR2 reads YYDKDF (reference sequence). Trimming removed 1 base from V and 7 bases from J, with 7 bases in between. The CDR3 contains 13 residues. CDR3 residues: CATSRVKSEKLFF. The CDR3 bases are TGTGCCACCAGCAGAGTTAAATCTGAAAAACTGTTTTTT.

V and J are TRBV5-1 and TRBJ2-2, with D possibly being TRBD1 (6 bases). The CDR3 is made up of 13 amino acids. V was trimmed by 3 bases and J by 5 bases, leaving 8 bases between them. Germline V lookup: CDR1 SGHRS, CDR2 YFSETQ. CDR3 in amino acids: CASSYRETGELFF. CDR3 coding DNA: TGCGCCAGCAGCTACAGGGAGACCGGGGAGCTGTTTTTT.

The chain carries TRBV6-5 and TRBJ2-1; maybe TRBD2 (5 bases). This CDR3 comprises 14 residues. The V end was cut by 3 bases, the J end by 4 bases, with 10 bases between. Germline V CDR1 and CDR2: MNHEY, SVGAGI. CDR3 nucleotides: TGTGCCAGCAGTTATGACGGCGGGTACAATGAGCAGTTCTTC. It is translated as CASSYDGGYNEQFF.

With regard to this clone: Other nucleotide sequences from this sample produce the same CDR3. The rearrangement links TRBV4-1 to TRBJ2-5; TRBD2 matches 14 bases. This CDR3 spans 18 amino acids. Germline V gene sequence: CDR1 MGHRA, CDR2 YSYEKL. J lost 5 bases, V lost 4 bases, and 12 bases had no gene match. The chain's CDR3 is CASSPLTSGGVLTETQYF. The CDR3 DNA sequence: TGCGCCAGCAGCCCTCTGACTAGCGGGGGGGTGTTAACCGAGACCCAGTACTTC.

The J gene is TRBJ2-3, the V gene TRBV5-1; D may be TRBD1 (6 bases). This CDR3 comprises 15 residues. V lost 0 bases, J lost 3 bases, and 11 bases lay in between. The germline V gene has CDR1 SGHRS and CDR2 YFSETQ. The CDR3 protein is CASSLADRITDTQYF. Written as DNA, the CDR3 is TGCGCCAGCAGCTTGGCTGACAGGATTACAGATACGCAGTATTTT.

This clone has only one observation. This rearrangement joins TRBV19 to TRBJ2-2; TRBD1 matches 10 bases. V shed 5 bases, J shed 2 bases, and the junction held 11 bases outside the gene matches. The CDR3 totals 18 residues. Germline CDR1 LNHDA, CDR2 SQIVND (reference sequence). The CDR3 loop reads CASSPPLRQGANTGELFF. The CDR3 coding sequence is TGTGCCAGTAGTCCTCCTCTAAGACAGGGGGCCAACACCGGGGAGCTGTTTTTT.

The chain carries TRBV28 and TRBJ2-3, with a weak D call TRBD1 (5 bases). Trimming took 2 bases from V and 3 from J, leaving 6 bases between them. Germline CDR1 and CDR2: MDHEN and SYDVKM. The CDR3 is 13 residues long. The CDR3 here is CASSLRGTDTQYF. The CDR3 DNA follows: TGTGCCAGCAGTTTAAGGGGTACAGATACGCAGTATTTT.

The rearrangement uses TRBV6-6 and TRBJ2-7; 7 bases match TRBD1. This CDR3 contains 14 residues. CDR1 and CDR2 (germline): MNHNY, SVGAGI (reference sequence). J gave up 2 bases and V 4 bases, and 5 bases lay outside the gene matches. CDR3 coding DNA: TGTGCCAGCAGTTTAAACAGGGGCCCCTACGAGCAGTACTTC. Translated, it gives CASSLNRGPYEQYF.

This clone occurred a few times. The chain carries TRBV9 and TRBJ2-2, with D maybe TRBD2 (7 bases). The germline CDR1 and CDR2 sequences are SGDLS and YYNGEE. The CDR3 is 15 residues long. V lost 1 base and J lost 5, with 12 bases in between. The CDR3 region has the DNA TGTGCCAGCAGCGTACAACAGGGAGGGACCGGGGAGCTGTTTTTT. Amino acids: CASSVQQGGTGELFF.

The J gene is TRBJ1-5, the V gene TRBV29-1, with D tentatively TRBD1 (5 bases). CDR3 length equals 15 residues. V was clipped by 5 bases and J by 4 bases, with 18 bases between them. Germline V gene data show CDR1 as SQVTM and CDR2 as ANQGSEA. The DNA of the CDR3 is TGCAGCGTTCGAACCGGGGGGGGGACTAATCAGCCCCAGCATTTT. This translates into CSVRTGGGTNQPQHF.

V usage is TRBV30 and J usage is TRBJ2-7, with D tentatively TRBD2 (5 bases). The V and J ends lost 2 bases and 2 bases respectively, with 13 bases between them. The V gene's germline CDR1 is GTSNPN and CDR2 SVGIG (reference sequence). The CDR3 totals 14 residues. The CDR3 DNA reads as TGTGCCTGGAGTTCCTCGGGAACCCCCTACGAGCAGTACTTC. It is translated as CAWSSSGTPYEQYF. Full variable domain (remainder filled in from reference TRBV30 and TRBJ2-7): SQTIHQWPATLVQPVGSPLSLECTVEGTSNPNLYWYRQAAGRGLQLLFYSVGIGQISSEVPQNLSASRPQDRQFILSSKKLLLSDSGFYLCAWSSSGTPYEQYFGPGTRLTVT.

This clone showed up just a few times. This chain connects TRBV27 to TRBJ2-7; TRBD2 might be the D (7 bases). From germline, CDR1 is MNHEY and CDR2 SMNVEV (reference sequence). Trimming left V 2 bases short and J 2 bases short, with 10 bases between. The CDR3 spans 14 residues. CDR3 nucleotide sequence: TGTGCCAGCAGTTTAACGGGGGGCACCTACGAGCAGTACTTC. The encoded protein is CASSLTGGTYEQYF.

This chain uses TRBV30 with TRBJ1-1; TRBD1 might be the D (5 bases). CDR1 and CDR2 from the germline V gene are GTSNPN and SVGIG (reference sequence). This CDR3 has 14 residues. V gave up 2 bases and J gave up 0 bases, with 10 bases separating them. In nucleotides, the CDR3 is TGTGCCTGGAGTCTACAGGCTATGAACACTGAAGCTTTCTTT. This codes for CAWSLQAMNTEAFF.

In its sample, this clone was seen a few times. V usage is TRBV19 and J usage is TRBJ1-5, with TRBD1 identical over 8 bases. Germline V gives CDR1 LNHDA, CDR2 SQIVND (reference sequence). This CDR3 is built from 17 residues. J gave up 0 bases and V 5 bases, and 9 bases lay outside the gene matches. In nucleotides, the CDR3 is TGTGCCAGTAGTCGGACAGGGCACACATATAGCAATCAGCCCCAGCATTTT. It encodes CASSRTGHTYSNQPQHF. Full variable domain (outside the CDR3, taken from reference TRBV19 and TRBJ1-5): DGGITQSPKYLFRKEGQNVTLSCEQNLNHDAMYWYRQDPGQGLRLIYYSQIVNDFQKGDIAEGYSVSREKKESFPLTVTSAQKNPTAFYLCASSRTGHTYSNQPQHFGDGTRLSIL.

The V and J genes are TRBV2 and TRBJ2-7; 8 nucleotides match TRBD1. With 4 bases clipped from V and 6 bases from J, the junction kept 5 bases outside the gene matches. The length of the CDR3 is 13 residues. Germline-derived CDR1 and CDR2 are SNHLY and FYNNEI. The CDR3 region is CASSADRAREQYF. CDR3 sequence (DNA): TGTGCCAGCAGTGCGGACAGGGCTCGCGAGCAGTACTTC.

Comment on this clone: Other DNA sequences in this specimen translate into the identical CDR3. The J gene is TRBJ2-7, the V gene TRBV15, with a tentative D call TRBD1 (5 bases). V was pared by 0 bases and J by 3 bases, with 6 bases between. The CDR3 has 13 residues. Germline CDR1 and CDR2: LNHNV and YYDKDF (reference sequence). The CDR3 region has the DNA TGTGCCACCAGCAGAGATAGGGGCTACGAGCAGTACTTC. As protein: CATSRDRGYEQYF.

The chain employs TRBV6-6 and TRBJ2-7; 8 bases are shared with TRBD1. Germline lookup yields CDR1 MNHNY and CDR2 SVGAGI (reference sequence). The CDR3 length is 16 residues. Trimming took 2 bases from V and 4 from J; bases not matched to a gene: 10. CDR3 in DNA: TGTGCCAGCAGTTACCCTGAGACAGGGGTGGGATACGAGCAGTACTTC. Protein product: CASSYPETGVGYEQYF.

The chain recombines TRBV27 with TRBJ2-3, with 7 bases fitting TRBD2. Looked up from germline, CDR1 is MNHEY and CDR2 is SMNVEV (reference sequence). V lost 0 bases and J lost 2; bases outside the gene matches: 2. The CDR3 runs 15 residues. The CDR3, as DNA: TGTGCCAGCAGTTTATCGCGGGGGTCCACAGATACGCAGTATTTT. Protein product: CASSLSRGSTDTQYF.

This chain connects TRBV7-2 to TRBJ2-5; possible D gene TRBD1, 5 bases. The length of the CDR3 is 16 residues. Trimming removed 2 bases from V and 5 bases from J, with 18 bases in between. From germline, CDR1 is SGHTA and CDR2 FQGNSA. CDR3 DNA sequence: TGTGCCAGCAGCTTATCACTAAGGGGATTACGGGAGACCCAGTACTTC. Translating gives CASSLSLRGLRETQYF.

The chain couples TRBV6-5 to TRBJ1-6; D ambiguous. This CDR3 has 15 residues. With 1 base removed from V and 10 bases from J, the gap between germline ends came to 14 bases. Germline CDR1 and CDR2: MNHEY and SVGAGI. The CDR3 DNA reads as TGTGCCAGCAGTTACTTTGAGGGCGTTGGGTCACCCCTCCACTTT. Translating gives CASSYFEGVGSPLHF.